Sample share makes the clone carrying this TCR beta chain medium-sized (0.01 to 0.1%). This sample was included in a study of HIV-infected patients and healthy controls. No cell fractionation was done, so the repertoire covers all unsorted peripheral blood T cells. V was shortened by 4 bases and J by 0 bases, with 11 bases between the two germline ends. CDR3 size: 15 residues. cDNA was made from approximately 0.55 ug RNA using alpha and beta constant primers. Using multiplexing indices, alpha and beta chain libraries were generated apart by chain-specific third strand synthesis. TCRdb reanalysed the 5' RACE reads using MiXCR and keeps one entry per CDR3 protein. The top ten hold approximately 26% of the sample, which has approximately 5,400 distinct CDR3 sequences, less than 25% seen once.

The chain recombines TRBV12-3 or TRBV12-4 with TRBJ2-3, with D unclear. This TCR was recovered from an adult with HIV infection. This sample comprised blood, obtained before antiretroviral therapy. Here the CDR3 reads CASSSRRTSTDTQYF. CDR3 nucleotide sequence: TGTGCCAGCAGTTCGAGAAGAACTAGCACAGATACGCAGTATTTT.